This T cell receptor beta chain was sequenced in a study of cytomegalovirus exposure and HLA in healthy donors (dated by TCRdb to the late 2010s). For context, the study as a whole: An earlier analysis of roughly 570 of the donors reported approximately 300 Gb of sequence data and around 100 million unique TCR beta sequences obtained from roughly 180 million T cells. Typing coverage varied by locus: roughly 620-630 donors for A, B, C, DRB1 and DQB1; approximately 500 for DQA1; more than 600 for DPA1; 400 to 480 for DPB1. An earlier analysis of around 580 of the donors used high-throughput TCR beta sequencing to judge whether each TCR beta V gene segment behaved as functional or pseudogenic. The study profiled the T cell repertoires of hundreds of subjects by immunosequencing and related them to cytomegalovirus serostatus. Among 300 to 500 genotyped donors of the cohort, an average of approximately 200,000 unique TCR beta nucleotide sequences was sequenced per donor, of which about 19% were non-productive. An early release that covered 500 to 800 HLA-typed donors contained approximately 300 gigabases of sequencing data and approximately 85 million unique TCR sequences. Because of strong linkage in the cohort, roughly five DR-DQ haplotypes were treated as single units for association and clustering. Donor age, sex, ethnicity and CMV serostatus were collected together with the repertoire data. Rather than drawing on any new phenotypic data, the later analysis identified candidate immune exposures from TCR beta sequences and the way those sequences occurred across donors. A later genetic analysis used genome-wide SNP genotypes for about three fifths of the roughly 700 donors, treating that subset as a discovery cohort. The study combined high-throughput TCR immunosequencing, statistical association of individual TCRs with disease status, and machine learning to predict cytomegalovirus infection status. Class I and class II HLA loci were covered by the typing at four-digit resolution. The study aimed to test whether cataloging public T cell receptors could reveal signatures of past pathogen exposure. In a later analysis, previously published TCR beta repertoires from more than 500 donors were re-analyzed and high-resolution HLA genotyping was added so that TCR occurrence patterns could be studied. Among the approximately 430 genotyped donors, roughly 80% belonged to the genetic ancestry cluster associated with self-reported Caucasian donors. Every discovery cohort repertoire had been produced on one sequencing platform. Along with the roughly 670-subject first cohort, a separate validation cohort of over 90 different subjects was used.

In total, roughly 670 healthy bone marrow donors made up the cohort. At the time of sampling, all cohort members were nominally healthy, though unrecorded immune exposures were likely present. The donor tested CMV seronegative and was one of the 352 seronegative cohort members. A peripheral blood sample was collected from each donor, and TCR beta sequencing was performed on peripheral blood mononuclear cells. The Qiagen DNeasy Blood Extraction Kit was used to extract genomic DNA from the blood cell samples. In the case of this clone: Its binding antigen is unknown. No much larger clone is present one base from it, and per-base qualities are unavailable.

What the work shows at the level of the full study, not this receptor alone: Correlated functional status among segregating V segments might be attributable to linkage disequilibrium, but an unknown experimental factor could not be ruled out. In this cohort, only TCR beta chains were sequenced, and detectable features were limited by the absence of alpha or paired-chain data. The study listed 150 to 200 TCR beta chains as associated with cytomegalovirus. According to a later analysis, parvovirus B19, influenza, CMV and Epstein-Barr virus appeared linked to several top co-occurrence clusters. When HLA alleles, especially DR and DQ, strongly co-occurred, attributing TCR associations to individual alleles was difficult. Most TCR sequences were seen in very few donors, while some public TCRs were found in many individuals. Because some donors lacked HLA typing at each locus, the association tests relied only on the typed subset. Presence/absence analyses assumed roughly uniform sequencing depth across donors, an assumption that may not hold. In a later genetic analysis, fewer N-insertions in productive TCRs were reported among donors in an Asian-associated ancestry cluster than the roughly 640-donor mean. In an earlier analysis of under 600 of the donors, most TCR beta V segments were observed in productive rearrangements about 87% or about 30% of the time, broadly matching IMGT annotations. In a later analysis, HLA-associated TCR beta chains were found to be more clonally expanded and to have lower generation probabilities than equally common non-associated chains. V-gene and J-gene trimming of TCR beta chains was associated with a missense DCLRE1C variant in a later genetic analysis, and the association was replicated in an independent cohort. In a later analysis, TCR association rates were found to vary across HLA loci, with the most associated TCRs seen for DRB1 alleles and the fewest for HLA-C alleles. In both the original and validation cohorts, the classifier was reported to diagnose cytomegalovirus status with high specificity and sensitivity. A later analysis associated approximately 17,000 TCR beta sequences with specific HLA alleles at a false discovery rate of 0.05. According to a later analysis, most CMV-associated TCR beta chains appeared to be HLA-restricted, and the HLA associations seemed to be driven largely by CMV exposure. The 87-base-pair reads could not distinguish some IMGT-functional V segments, including TRBV6-2 and TRBV6-3, so those segments were excluded. The only immune exposure information available for the cohort was CMV serostatus. It was suggested by the authors that the approach could potentially be generalized to other disease states and immunological phenotypes. Three of the identified cytomegalovirus-associated TCR beta chains were confirmed in vitro to be specific for cytomegalovirus antigens. Because counts were too low, roughly 17 rarely observed V segments, including chromosome 9 orphons, were left out of the earlier analysis of about 500 of the donors. The sequencing pipeline was judged likely to have produced a cluster of highly shared sequence variants as a technical artifact. A further reported finding was that TCR beta sequences accurately predicted the HLA-A and HLA-B alleles for most subjects in the first cohort.

The library was built by means of the immunoSEQ multiplex PCR assay. A mixture of 60 forward primers for TCR Vbeta segments and 13 reverse primers for TCR Jbeta segments was used in the multiplex PCR. Amplification of the CDR3 region of rearranged TCR beta genes was performed with a multiplex PCR assay on genomic DNA. Amplified TCR beta libraries were sequenced as 87-base-pair reads on the Illumina HiSeq System. From the authors' description of their analysis: A later analysis counted tens of millions of unique TCR beta chains across the 550 to 800 repertoires, and 9.5 million to 11 million of these chains were shared by at least two donors. Raw reads were error-corrected and collapsed into unique sequences by a nearest-neighbor algorithm in which closely related sequences were merged to remove PCR and sequencing errors. V, D and J gene segments were assigned by aligning CDR3 sequences to IMGT reference sequences. For a sequence to be retained, a match of at least six nucleotides was required to both a V gene segment and a J gene segment. A rearrangement was called productive if the CDR3 had no stop codons and remained in frame with V and J, and every other rearrangement was called non-productive. CDR3 was defined by IMGT convention, running from the second conserved V-encoded cysteine to the conserved J-encoded phenylalanine. Sequences without an unambiguous match to a single V gene segment were excluded from the earlier analysis of a few hundred of the donors. An earlier analysis of just under 600 of the donors called V segments functional above 56.7% productive rearrangements and segregating when the between-donor standard deviation exceeded 5%. To diagnose cytomegalovirus status from the catalog of TCR beta chain sequences, a statistical classification framework was built. A later analysis assigned V and J genes by comparing TCR nucleotide sequences with IMGT/GENE-DB human TR gene sequences. Using the TCRdist pipeline, a later analysis assigned CDR3 sequences along with most-parsimonious VDJ recombination scenarios. In a later analysis, each TCR beta chain was defined by its CDR3 amino acid sequence together with its V-gene family, and reads lacking a unique V-gene family were excluded. As a way to deal with suspected cross-contamination and a sequencing artifact, a later analysis dropped hundreds of nucleotide sequences that were highly shared and had low generation probability. A later analysis calculated a clonal expansion index for each public chain from normalized within-repertoire ranks of inferred template counts. In a later analysis, generation probabilities were computed using a VDJ recombination model fitted to out-of-frame rearrangements, and the results were checked against IGoR. Hypergeometric tests were used in a later analysis to score TCR-TCR, TCR-HLA and TCR-CMV co-occurrence, with a repertoire-size bias correction applied to the TCR pairs. In a later analysis, false discovery rates were estimated by permuting HLA or CMV assignments 20 times. A later analysis grouped co-occurring TCRs with DBSCAN, adding TCRdist sequence similarity when clustering within HLA-allele-positive subsets. Co-occurrence clustering excluded repertoires with fewer than 30,000 or more than 120,000 public chains, plus five with anomalous nucleotide sharing. This is the immuneACCESS table as TCRdb keeps it, with only in-frame sequences that have V and J called. A part of the clones is gone; compared with another copy, unresolved V genes explain less than half, and the rest is unexplained. V and J calls and clone size are copied from that table; D and trimming were computed from the DNA. This sample comprises under 150,000 clones, 65% to 90% of them detected only once. Jointly, the top ten make up around 1.2% of the sample.

Deletion took 9 bases off V and 1 base off J, with a span of 16 bases between the germline ends. The CDR3 goes from the cysteine to the phenylalanine over 14 residues. The entry retains the CDR3 DNA only, 42 bases that are in frame from base 1. CDR1 SGHRS and CDR2 YFSETQ are derived from the germline V gene. Sample: PBMCs. The TCR originated in a girl aged 2 to 9 in good health and CMV-seronegative. The rearrangement combines TRBV5-1 with TRBJ2-5; perhaps TRBD2 is the D gene, with 7 bases matching. The nucleotide sequence reads as follows: TGCGCCACCACCCGGGGGGCTAGCCAAGAGACCCAGTACTTC. It codes for CATTRGASQETQYF.